This is a list of T cell receptor beta chains from one sample in a study of shared clonotypes between healthy human individuals. Libraries were prepared by immunoSEQ multiplex PCR; TCRdb keeps only in-frame clonotypes and omits some of them. This sample has millions of clones, with about 95% found just once. The sample taken for sequencing was naive CD8+ T cells sorted from blood. These receptors all come from a man aged 18 to 30 in good health. The CDR3 runs from the conserved cysteine through the conserved F or W. A D gene is named only where the DNA matches it firmly. The size of a clone is reported for some rows only, either as once, few or many, or as a class for expanded clones.

NA,TRBV15,NA,TRBJ1-5,TGTGCCACCGAAGAGGGTGAGGCTATTAGCAATCAGCCCCAGCATTTT,CATEEGEAISNQPQHF
NA,TRBV28,NA,TRBJ2-5,TGTGCCAGTACTGAGACTAATTCTCAAGAGACCCAGTACTTC,CASTETNSQETQYF
once,TRBV13,NA,TRBJ2-7,TGTGCCAGCAGTGAAGGACAAGCCCCCTACGAGCAGTACTTC,CASSEGQAPYEQYF
NA,TRBV19,TRBD2,TRBJ2-7,TGTGCCAGTAGTATAGATCGGGAGGGATTGGGCGAGCAGTACTTC,CASSIDREGLGEQYF
NA,TRBV7-6,NA,TRBJ2-1,TGTGCCAGCAGCTTAGGATCCGGGACGGATGAGCAGTTCTTC,CASSLGSGTDEQFF
once,TRBV18,NA,TRBJ2-7,TGTGCCAGCTCACTATACCTATACGAGCAGTACTTC,CASSLYLYEQYF
NA,TRBV28,NA,TRBJ2-7,TGTGCCAGCAGTCCGGTGGGGGGGCCCGAGCAGTACTTC,CASSPVGGPEQYF
NA,TRBV9,NA,TRBJ2-7,TGTGCCAGCAGCTTTGGGATGGGTCTCGACGAGCAGTACTTC,CASSFGMGLDEQYF
few,TRBV27,NA,TRBJ1-5,TGTGCCAGCAGTTTATCAGGGAATCAGCCCCAGCATTTT,CASSLSGNQPQHF
once,TRBV5-4,TRBD1,TRBJ1-4,TGTGCCAGCAGCTTGGAGGGGGCTCAGAATGAAAAACTGTTTTTT,CASSLEGAQNEKLFF
NA,TRBV6-1,NA,TRBJ2-7,TGTGCCAGCAGTGAAGCGGGGTTTTCCTACGAGCAGTACTTC,CASSEAGFSYEQYF
NA,TRBV7-6,TRBD2,TRBJ2-2,TGTGCCAGCAGCCCCAGCGGGAGGGCCAGTTCCGGGGAGCTGTTTTTT,CASSPSGRASSGELFF
NA,TRBV5-6,NA,TRBJ2-2,TGTGCCAGCAGCTTAGGGGAGCCCGGGGAGCTGTTTTTT,CASSLGEPGELFF
NA,TRBV19,NA,TRBJ1-5,TGTGCCAGTAGTTCGGGACTTCATCAGCCCCAGCATTTT,CASSSGLHQPQHF
NA,TRBV27,NA,TRBJ1-2,TGTGCCAGCAGTTCGCCCTATGGCTACACCTTC,CASSSPYGYTF
once,TRBV11-3,NA,TRBJ2-2,TGTGCCAGCAGCTTAGATAATCAGGGTAACGGGGAGCTGTTTTTT,CASSLDNQGNGELFF
NA,TRBV2,TRBD1,TRBJ1-1,TGTGCCAGCATGCGGACAGGGGGCACTGAAGCTTTCTTT,CASMRTGGTEAFF